These 17 T cell receptor beta chains share one sample of origin, sequenced in a study of early T cells in non-severe SARS-CoV-2 infection. TCRdb reprocessed the 5' RACE reads with MiXCR, giving one entry per CDR3 protein. The repertoire holds tens of thousands of distinct CDR3 sequences, with 7.5% to 9.5% as singletons. The sequenced sample was whole blood, obtained at baseline. The receptors here all came from an adult who was a healthcare worker with PCR-confirmed SARS-CoV-2 infection or an uninfected control (not recorded which).

This chain links TRBV6-5 with TRBJ2-7; 8 nucleotides match TRBD1. Germline V lookup: CDR1 MNHEY, CDR2 SVGAGI. The CDR3 has 14 amino acids. J gave up 2 bases and V 5 bases, and 5 bases lay outside the gene matches. The CDR3 DNA is TGTGCCAGCAGTCCGGACAGGGCTCCCTACGAGCAGTACTTC. The encoded protein is CASSPDRAPYEQYF.

The rearrangement uses TRBV11-2 and TRBJ2-6, with D uncertain. CDR1 is SGHAT and CDR2 is FQNNGV in the germline V gene. The V end lost 1 base, the J end lost 1 base, and 8 bases lay between the germline ends. There are 16 residues in the CDR3. The CDR3 region has the DNA TGTGCCAGCAGCTTAGGAGGCATGTCTGGGGCCAACGTCCTGACTTTC. Protein: CASSLGGMSGANVLTF.

The rearrangement uses TRBV2 and TRBJ2-3, with TRBD2 matching 12 bases. The CDR3 runs 17 residues. Germline V lookup: CDR1 SNHLY, CDR2 FYNNEI. V was clipped by 5 bases and J by 2 bases; unmatched bases: 8. The CDR3 DNA reads as TGTGCCAGCAGTCCTAGACTAGCGGGGGCCTTCACAGATACGCAGTATTTT. It codes for CASSPRLAGAFTDTQYF.

This chain uses TRBV6-6 with TRBJ2-4; no clear D gene. Looked up from germline, CDR1 is MNHNY and CDR2 is SVGAGI (reference sequence). The CDR3 loop spans 16 amino acids. Trimming cost V 5 bases and J 3 bases, with 17 bases left between them. CDR3 sequence: CASSESLGIGKNIQYF. The CDR3 nucleotides are TGTGCCAGCAGTGAATCCCTAGGCATCGGCAAAAACATTCAGTACTTC.

The rearrangement joins TRBV7-9 to TRBJ1-2; weak D call: TRBD1 (5 bases). Germline assignment: CDR1 SEHNR and CDR2 FQNEAQ (reference sequence). The CDR3 contains 15 residues. The V gene lost 5 bases and the J gene lost 1 base, with 14 bases spanning the gap. In nucleotides, the CDR3 is TGTGCCAGCAGCCATCCCGGGACCGTTAACTATGGCTACACCTTC. It translates to CASSHPGTVNYGYTF.

As concerns this clonotype: A junction end diverges from the germline sequence, so it may reflect a read error. The V call is TRBV7-3, the J call TRBJ2-2; no reliable D call. The CDR3 is 15 residues long. Germline V gives CDR1 SGHTA, CDR2 FQGTGA. CDR3 sequence: CASTLGPASDGELFF. The CDR3 bases are TGTGCCAGCACCTTAGGCCCCGCGTCGGACGGGGAGCTGTTTTTT.

The chain couples TRBV7-6 to TRBJ1-6; 8 positions agree with TRBD1. V was clipped by 3 bases and J by 8 bases; unmatched bases: 0. The CDR3 is 13 residues long. CDR1 and CDR2 from the germline V gene are SGHVS and FNYEAQ. This CDR3 is CASSLTGDSPLHF. CDR3 DNA sequence: TGTGCCAGCAGCTTGACAGGGGATTCACCCCTCCACTTT.

This clonotype has ten or more counts. This chain links TRBV20-1 with TRBJ2-3; 7 bases agree with TRBD1. Germline V CDR1 and CDR2: DFQATT, SNEGSKA (reference sequence). There are 12 residues in the CDR3. J lost 3 bases, V lost 4 bases, and 1 base had no gene match. The CDR3 DNA sequence: TGCAGTGCTAAGGGACAGACAGATACGCAGTATTTT. Its protein is CSAKGQTDTQYF.

V gene TRBV29-1 combines with J gene TRBJ2-3, with D tentatively TRBD1 (5 bases). Per germline, CDR1 SQVTM and CDR2 ANQGSEA. Trimming stripped 2 bases from V and 0 bases from J, with 21 bases between. This CDR3 region has 18 residues. CDR3 DNA: TGCAGCGTTGAACCCTTCCCCCCCCCAGGGCTTAGCACAGATACGCAGTATTTT. It encodes CSVEPFPPPGLSTDTQYF.

As concerns this clonotype: At one boundary the junction diverges from the germline segment, which might be a read error. This chain joins TRBV3-1 and TRBJ1-3; D remains ambiguous. The CDR3 is made up of 12 amino acids. Germline CDR1 is LGHDT and CDR2 is YNNKEL (reference sequence). The CDR3 bases are TGTGCCAGCAACCAAGACGGAAACACCATATATTTT. This sequence encodes CASNQDGNTIYF.

There are a few counts of this clonotype. This sequence joins TRBV7-8 and TRBJ1-2, with 7 bases matching TRBD1. Germline V gives CDR1 SGHVS, CDR2 FQNEAQ. V gave up 5 bases and J gave up 4 bases; unmatched junction bases: 4. This CDR3 comprises 13 residues. CDR3 sequence reads: CASSRDRLYGYTF. CDR3 bases: TGTGCCAGCAGCCGGGACAGACTCTATGGCTACACCTTC.

CDR3 DNA: TGTGCCAGCAGTCGGGACAGGGGGAAGGGAGATACGCAGTATTTT. It codes for CASSRDRGKGDTQYF. V and J are TRBV6-5 and TRBJ2-3; 11 bases agree with TRBD1. Germline V gene sequence: CDR1 MNHEY, CDR2 SVGAGI. The CDR3 spans 15 residues. The trim removed 5 bases at V and 5 bases at J, leaving 6 bases unmatched.

This chain connects TRBV18 to TRBJ2-7, with 9 bases fitting TRBD2. CDR3 size: 13 residues. The V gene end was trimmed by 5 bases and the J gene end by 4 bases; junction bases not matched to a gene: 3. Germline assignment: CDR1 KGHSH and CDR2 LQKENI. The CDR3 bases are TGTGCCAGCTCAGTTAGCGGGAGTTACGAGCAGTACTTC. Amino acid sequence: CASSVSGSYEQYF.

This clonotype was counted many times. The rearrangement joins TRBV5-1 to TRBJ2-2; a possible D gene is TRBD1 (6 bases). Trimming stripped 6 bases from V and 0 bases from J, with 12 bases between. Germline V lookup: CDR1 SGHRS, CDR2 YFSETQ. This CDR3 is 15 amino acids long. The CDR3 loop reads CASNSGTSNTGELFF. The CDR3 DNA reads TGCGCCAGCAATTCCGGGACATCGAACACCGGGGAGCTGTTTTTT.

This clonotype has ten or more counts. The chain joins TRBV20-1 to TRBJ2-1; 9 nucleotides match TRBD1. This CDR3 has 14 amino acids. Germline V gives CDR1 DFQATT, CDR2 SNEGSKA (reference sequence). V was pared by 0 bases and J by 6 bases, with 3 bases of the junction left unmatched. DNA of the CDR3: TGCAGTGCTAGAGATCGGGACAGGGTCAATGAGCAGTTCTTC. This translates into CSARDRDRVNEQFF.

This clonotype was seen ten or more times. V and J are TRBV7-2 and TRBJ1-2; D not certain. CDR1 and CDR2 (germline): SGHTA, FQGNSA. The V end was cut by 3 bases, the J end by 2 bases, with 7 bases between. The CDR3 totals 13 residues. The CDR3 nucleotides read TGTGCCAGCAGCTTCTCTTTGAACTATGGCTACACCTTC. Residues: CASSFSLNYGYTF.

The chain links TRBV7-3 to TRBJ2-3; maybe TRBD2 (5 bases). V lost 3 bases and J lost 0, with 10 bases in between. Germline lookup yields CDR1 SGHTA and CDR2 FQGTGA. The CDR3 spans 15 residues. CDR3 sequence: CASSFRRLSTDTQYF. In DNA form, the CDR3 reads TGTGCCAGCAGCTTTCGGAGGCTTAGCACAGATACGCAGTATTTT.